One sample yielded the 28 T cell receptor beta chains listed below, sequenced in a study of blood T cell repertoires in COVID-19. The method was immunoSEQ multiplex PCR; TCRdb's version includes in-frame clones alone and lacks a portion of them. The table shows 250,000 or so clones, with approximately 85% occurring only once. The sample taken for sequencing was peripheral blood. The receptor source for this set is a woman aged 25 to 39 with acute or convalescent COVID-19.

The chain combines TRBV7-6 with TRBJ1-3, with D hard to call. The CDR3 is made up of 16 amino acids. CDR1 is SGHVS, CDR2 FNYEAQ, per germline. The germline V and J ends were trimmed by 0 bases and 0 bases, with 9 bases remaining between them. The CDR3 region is CASSLAHSFSGNTIYF. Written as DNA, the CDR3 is TGTGCCAGCAGCTTAGCCCACAGCTTCTCTGGAAACACCATATATTTT.

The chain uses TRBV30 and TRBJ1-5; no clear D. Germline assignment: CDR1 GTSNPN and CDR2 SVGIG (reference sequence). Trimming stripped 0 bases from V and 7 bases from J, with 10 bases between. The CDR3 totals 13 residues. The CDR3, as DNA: TGTGCCTGGAGTGTTGAGGGCGACCAGCCCCAGCATTTT. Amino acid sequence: CAWSVEGDQPQHF.

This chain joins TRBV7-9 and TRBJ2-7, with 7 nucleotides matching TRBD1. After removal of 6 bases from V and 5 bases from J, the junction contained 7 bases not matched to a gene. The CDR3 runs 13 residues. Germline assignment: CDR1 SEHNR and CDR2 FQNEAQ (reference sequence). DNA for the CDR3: TGTGCCAGCAGATCCGGGACAGCCAACGAGCAGTACTTC. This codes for CASRSGTANEQYF.

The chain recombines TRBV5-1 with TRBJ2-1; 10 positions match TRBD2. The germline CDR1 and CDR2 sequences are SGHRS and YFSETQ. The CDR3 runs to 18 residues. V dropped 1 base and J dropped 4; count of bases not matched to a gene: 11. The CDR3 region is CASSLLSLGLAEYNEQFF. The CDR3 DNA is TGCGCCAGCAGCTTGTTATCCCTAGGACTAGCGGAGTACAATGAGCAGTTCTTC.

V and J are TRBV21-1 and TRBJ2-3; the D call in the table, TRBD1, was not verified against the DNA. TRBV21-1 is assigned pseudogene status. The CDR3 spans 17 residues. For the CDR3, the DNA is TGTGCCAGCAGCAAAGATAGGGACAGAAAGACCACAGATACGCAGTATTTT. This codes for CASSKDRDRKTTDTQYF.

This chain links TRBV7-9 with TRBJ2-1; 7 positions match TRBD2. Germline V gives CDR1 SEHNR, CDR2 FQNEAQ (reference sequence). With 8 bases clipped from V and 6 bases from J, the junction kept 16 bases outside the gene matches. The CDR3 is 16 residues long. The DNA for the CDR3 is TGTGCCAGCGGCGGTTCGGCGGGAGTGGTTGGCAATGAGCAGTTCTTC. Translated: CASGGSAGVVGNEQFF.

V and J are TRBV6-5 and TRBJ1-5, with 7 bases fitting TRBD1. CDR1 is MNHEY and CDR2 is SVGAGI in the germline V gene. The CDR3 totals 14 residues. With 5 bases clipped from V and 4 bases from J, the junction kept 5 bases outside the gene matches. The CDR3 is CASSRDSRNQPQHF. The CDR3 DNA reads TGTGCCAGCAGTAGGGACAGCAGAAATCAGCCCCAGCATTTT.

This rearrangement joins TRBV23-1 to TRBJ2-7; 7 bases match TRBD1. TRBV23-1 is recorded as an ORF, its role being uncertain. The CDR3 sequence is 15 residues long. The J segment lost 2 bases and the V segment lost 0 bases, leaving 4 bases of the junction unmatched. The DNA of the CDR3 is TGCGCCAGCAGTCAATCACAGGACAGGCCCTACGAGCAGTACTTC. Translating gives CASSQSQDRPYEQYF.

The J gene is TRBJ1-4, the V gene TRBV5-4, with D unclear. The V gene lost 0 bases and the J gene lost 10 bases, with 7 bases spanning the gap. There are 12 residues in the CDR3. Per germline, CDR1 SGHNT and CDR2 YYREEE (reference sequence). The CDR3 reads CASSLAPGKLFF. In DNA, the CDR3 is TGTGCCAGCAGCTTGGCCCCCGGAAAACTGTTTTTT.

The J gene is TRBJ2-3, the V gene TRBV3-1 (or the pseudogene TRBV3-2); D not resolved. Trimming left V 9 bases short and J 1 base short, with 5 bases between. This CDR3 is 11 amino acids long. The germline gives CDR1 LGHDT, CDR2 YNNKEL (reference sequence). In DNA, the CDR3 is TGTGCCAGGGCTTGCACAGATACGCAGTATTTT. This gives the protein CARACTDTQYF.

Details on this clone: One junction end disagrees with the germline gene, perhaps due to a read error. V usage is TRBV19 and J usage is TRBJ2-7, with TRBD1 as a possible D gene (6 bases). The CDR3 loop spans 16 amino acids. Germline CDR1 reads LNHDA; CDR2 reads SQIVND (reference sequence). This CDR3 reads CASSIVGGRGSSEQYF. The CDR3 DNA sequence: TGTGCCAGTAGTATAGTAGGAGGCAGGGGATCCTCCGAGCAGTACTTC.

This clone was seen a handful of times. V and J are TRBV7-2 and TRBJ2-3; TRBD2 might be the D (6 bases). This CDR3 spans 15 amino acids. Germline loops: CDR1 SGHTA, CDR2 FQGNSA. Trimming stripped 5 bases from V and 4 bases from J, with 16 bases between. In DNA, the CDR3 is TGTGCCAGCAGCCTCCCTGCGGGGACCTCAGATACGCAGTATTTT. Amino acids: CASSLPAGTSDTQYF.

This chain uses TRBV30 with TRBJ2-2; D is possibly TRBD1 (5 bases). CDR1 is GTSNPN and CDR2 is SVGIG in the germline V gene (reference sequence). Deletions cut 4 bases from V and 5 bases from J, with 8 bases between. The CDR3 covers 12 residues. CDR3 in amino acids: CAWTSGTGELFF. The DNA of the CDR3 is TGTGCCTGGACCTCAGGGACCGGGGAGCTGTTTTTT.

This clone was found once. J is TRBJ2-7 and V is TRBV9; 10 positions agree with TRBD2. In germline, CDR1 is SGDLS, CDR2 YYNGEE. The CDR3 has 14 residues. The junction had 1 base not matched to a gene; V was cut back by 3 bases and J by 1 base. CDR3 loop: CASSGTSGSYEQYF. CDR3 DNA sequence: TGTGCCAGCAGCGGGACTAGCGGATCCTACGAGCAGTACTTC.

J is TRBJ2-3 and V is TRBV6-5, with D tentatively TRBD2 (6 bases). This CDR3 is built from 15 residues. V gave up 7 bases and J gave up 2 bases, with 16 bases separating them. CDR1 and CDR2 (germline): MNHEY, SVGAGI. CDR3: CASTLSGLPTDTQYF. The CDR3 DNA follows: TGTGCCAGCACGCTTTCGGGACTGCCCACAGATACGCAGTATTTT.

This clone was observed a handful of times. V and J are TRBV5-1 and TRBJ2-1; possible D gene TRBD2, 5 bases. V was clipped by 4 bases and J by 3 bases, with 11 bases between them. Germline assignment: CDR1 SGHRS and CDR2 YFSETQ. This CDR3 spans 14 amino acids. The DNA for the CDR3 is TGCGCCAGCAGCCTTACCGGGGACTACAATGAGCAGTTCTTC. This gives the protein CASSLTGDYNEQFF.

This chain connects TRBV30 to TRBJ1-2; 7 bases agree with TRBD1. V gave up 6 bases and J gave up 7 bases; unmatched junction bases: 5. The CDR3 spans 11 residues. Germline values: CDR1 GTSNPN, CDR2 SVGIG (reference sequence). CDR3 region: CACSTGSGYTF. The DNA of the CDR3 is TGTGCCTGCTCGACAGGGTCTGGCTACACCTTC.

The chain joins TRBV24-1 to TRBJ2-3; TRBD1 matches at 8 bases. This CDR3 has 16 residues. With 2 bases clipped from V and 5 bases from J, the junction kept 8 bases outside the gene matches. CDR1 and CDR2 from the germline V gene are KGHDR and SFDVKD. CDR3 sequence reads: CATSDYSDRAQDTQYF. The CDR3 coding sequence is TGTGCCACCAGTGATTACTCGGACAGGGCACAAGATACGCAGTATTTT.

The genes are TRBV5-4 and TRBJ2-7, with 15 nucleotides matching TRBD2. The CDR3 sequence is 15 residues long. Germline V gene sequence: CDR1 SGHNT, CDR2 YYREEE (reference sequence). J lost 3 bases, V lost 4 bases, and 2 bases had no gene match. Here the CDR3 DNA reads TGTGCCAGCAGCATGGGACTAGCGGGAGGCTACGAGCAGTACTTC. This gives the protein CASSMGLAGGYEQYF.

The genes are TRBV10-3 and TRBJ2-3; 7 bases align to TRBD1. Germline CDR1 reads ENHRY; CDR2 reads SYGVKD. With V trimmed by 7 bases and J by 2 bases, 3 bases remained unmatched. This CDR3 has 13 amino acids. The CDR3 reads CAIKGTDTDTQYF. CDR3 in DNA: TGTGCCATCAAAGGGACAGACACAGATACGCAGTATTTT.

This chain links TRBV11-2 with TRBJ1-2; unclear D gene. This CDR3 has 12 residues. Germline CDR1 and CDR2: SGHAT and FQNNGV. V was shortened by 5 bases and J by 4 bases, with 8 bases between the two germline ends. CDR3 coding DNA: TGTGCCAGCAGCCCCGAGCCCTATGGCTACACCTTC. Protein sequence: CASSPEPYGYTF.

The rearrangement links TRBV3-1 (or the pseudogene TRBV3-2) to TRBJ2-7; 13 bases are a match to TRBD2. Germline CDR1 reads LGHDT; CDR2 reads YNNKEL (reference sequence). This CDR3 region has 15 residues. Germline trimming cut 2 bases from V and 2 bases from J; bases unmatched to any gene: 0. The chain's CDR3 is CASSQTSGGAYEQYF. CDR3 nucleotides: TGTGCCAGCAGCCAAACTAGCGGGGGGGCCTACGAGCAGTACTTC.

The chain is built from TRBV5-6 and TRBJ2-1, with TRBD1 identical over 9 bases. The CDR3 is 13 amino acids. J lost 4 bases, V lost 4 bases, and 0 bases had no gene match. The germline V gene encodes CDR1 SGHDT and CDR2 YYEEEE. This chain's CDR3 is CASSDRGYNEQFF. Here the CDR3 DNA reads TGTGCCAGCAGCGACAGGGGGTACAATGAGCAGTTCTTC.

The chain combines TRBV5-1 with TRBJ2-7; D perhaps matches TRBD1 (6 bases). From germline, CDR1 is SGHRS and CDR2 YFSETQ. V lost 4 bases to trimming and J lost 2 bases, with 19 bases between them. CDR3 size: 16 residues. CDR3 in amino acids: CASSKSPGTLPYEQYF. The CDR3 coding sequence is TGCGCCAGCAGCAAAAGCCCCGGGACACTACCCTACGAGCAGTACTTC.

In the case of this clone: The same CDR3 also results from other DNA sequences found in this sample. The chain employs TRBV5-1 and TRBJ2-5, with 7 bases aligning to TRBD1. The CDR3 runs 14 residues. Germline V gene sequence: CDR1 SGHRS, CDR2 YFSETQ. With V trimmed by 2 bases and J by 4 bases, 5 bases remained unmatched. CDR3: CASSLRGLGETQYF. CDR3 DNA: TGCGCCAGCAGCTTAAGGGGGCTAGGAGAGACCCAGTACTTC.

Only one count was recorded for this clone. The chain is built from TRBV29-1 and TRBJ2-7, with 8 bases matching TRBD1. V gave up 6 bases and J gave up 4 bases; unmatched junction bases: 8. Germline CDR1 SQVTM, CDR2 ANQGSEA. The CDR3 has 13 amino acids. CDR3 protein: CSVGQGQVYEQYF. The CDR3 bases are TGCAGCGTCGGGCAGGGACAGGTTTACGAGCAGTACTTC.

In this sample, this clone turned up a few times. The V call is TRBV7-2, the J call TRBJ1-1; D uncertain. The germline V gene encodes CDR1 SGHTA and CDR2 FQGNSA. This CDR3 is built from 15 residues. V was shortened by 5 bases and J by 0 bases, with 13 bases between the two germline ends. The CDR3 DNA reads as TGTGCCAGCAGCCGGCGAGGGCTCATGAACACTGAAGCTTTCTTT. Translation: CASSRRGLMNTEAFF.

The CDR3 DNA reads TGCGCCAGCAGCCTTAATAGCGGGAAAAGGTACGAGCAGTACTTC. This encodes CASSLNSGKRYEQYF. The chain uses TRBV4-1 and TRBJ2-7, with TRBD2 matching 8 bases. CDR3 length: 15 amino acids. From germline, CDR1 is MGHRA and CDR2 YSYEKL. J was trimmed by 4 bases and V by 4 bases; bases with no gene match: 9.